One and the same sample provided the 24 T cell receptor beta chains below, sequenced in a study of T cells after somatic rescue of genetic block. The data were produced by immunoSEQ multiplex PCR, yet TCRdb's version contains in-frame clones alone and is incomplete. This table holds 14,000 to 15,000 clones, around three quarters found once. The specimen was peripheral blood mononuclear cells (PBMCs). These receptors were obtained from a boy aged 10-17 years.

This clone is labeled medium-sized. The rearrangement uses TRBV5-1 and TRBJ2-3; 8 nucleotides agree with TRBD1. Unmatched junction bases numbered 5, after V lost 1 base and J lost 4 bases. CDR3 length equals 15 residues. CDR1 SGHRS and CDR2 YFSETQ come from the germline V gene. CDR3: CASSLSAGGADTQYF. CDR3 nucleotide sequence: TGCGCCAGCAGCTTGTCGGCAGGGGGCGCAGATACGCAGTATTTT.

This clone is a singleton in its sample. The chain couples TRBV4-2 to TRBJ2-1; D ambiguous. The V gene lost 2 bases and the J gene lost 9 bases, with 20 bases spanning the gap. The germline CDR1 and CDR2 sequences are LGHNA and YNFKEQ. This CDR3 is built from 16 residues. The CDR3 region has the DNA TGTGCCAGCAGCCAATTCCAAGCCTTAGTTAGGAGTGAGCAGTTCTTC. Its translation: CASSQFQALVRSEQFF.

V and J are TRBV2 and TRBJ2-4; D uncertain. The CDR3 sequence is 16 residues long. Per the germline V gene, CDR1 is SNHLY and CDR2 is FYNNEI. V lost 3 bases to trimming and J lost 0 bases, with 12 bases between them. In nucleotides, the CDR3 is TGTGCCAGCAGTGACAGGCACATTTTAGCCAAAAACATTCAGTACTTC. Residues: CASSDRHILAKNIQYF.

The J gene is TRBJ1-5, the V gene TRBV7-8; the D gene is possibly TRBD1 (5 bases). The ends were cut back, 6 bases at V and 3 bases at J, with 15 bases in the middle. The CDR3 contains 15 residues. Germline loops: CDR1 SGHVS, CDR2 FQNEAQ. CDR3 nucleotide sequence: TGTGCCAGCAGTCTGACAGTTTCACTCAATCAGCCCCAGCATTTT. Translated: CASSLTVSLNQPQHF.

The gene calls are TRBV5-6 and TRBJ2-5; the D is unclear. V lost 1 base, J lost 2 bases, and 9 bases lay in between. This CDR3 comprises 14 residues. In germline, CDR1 is SGHDT, CDR2 YYEEEE. The CDR3 nucleotides read TGTGCCAGCAGCTTGTTAGACCTACAAGAGACCCAGTACTTC. Protein sequence: CASSLLDLQETQYF.

The rearrangement joins TRBV10-3 to TRBJ2-2; D uncertain. The CDR3 contains 14 residues. The germline V gene encodes CDR1 ENHRY and CDR2 SYGVKD. V was shortened by 6 bases and J by 0 bases, with 8 bases between the two germline ends. CDR3 bases: TGTGCCATCAGGGACGCCGCGAACACCGGGGAGCTGTTTTTT. This gives the protein CAIRDAANTGELFF.

CDR3 region: CASSLSVYGGYNEQFF. Written as DNA, the CDR3 is TGTGCCAGCAGTTTATCCGTTTATGGAGGATACAATGAGCAGTTCTTC. The chain employs TRBV27 and TRBJ2-1, with D perhaps TRBD2 (5 bases). Trimming shortened V by 0 bases and J by 4 bases, and 13 bases separated the two germline ends. The CDR3 sequence is 16 residues long. CDR1 is MNHEY, CDR2 SMNVEV, per germline (reference sequence).

This chain connects TRBV7-2 to TRBJ2-2; 7 bases map to TRBD2. Per the germline V gene, CDR1 is SGHTA and CDR2 is FQGNSA. The CDR3 loop spans 14 amino acids. With V trimmed by 5 bases and J by 7 bases, 7 bases remained unmatched. This chain's CDR3 is CASSLMRGFGELFF. For the CDR3, the DNA is TGTGCCAGCAGCCTCATGCGGGGGTTCGGGGAGCTGTTTTTT.

V usage is TRBV28 and J usage is TRBJ2-2; 11 bases are shared with TRBD2. The CDR3 totals 17 residues. The J segment lost 4 bases and the V segment lost 5 bases, leaving 9 bases of the junction unmatched. Per the germline V gene, CDR1 is MDHEN and CDR2 is SYDVKM. CDR3 nucleotide sequence: TGTGCCAGCAGTCCCTGGAACCTAGCGGGAGGCACCGGGGAGCTGTTTTTT. Translation gives CASSPWNLAGGTGELFF.

The chain uses TRBV11-2 and TRBJ2-3; D is uncertain. V lost 1 base and J lost 2, with 7 bases in between. There are 14 residues in the CDR3. Germline V CDR1 and CDR2: SGHAT, FQNNGV. The CDR3 is CASSLVLPTDTQYF. CDR3 coding DNA: TGTGCCAGCAGCTTAGTGCTACCCACAGATACGCAGTATTTT.

The CDR3 protein is CASSPGTGSDEQYF. The CDR3 DNA is TGTGCCAGCTCACCAGGAACAGGGAGCGACGAGCAGTACTTC. The V call is TRBV18, the J call TRBJ2-5, with D perhaps matching TRBD1 (6 bases). Matching the DNA end better, TRBJ2-7 makes the J call doubtful. The CDR3 is 14 amino acids. Germline CDR1 is KGHSH and CDR2 is LQKENI.

V gene TRBV28 combines with J gene TRBJ2-7, with D perhaps assigned TRBD1 or TRBD2 (6 bases each). Germline V lookup: CDR1 MDHEN, CDR2 SYDVKM. The CDR3 is 15 amino acids. Trimming cost V 2 bases and J 1 base, with 12 bases left between them. The CDR3 DNA reads as TGTGCCAGCAGTTTAAAGGGGGGACGGTCCTACGAGCAGTACTTC. It codes for CASSLKGGRSYEQYF.

This rearrangement joins TRBV4-1 to TRBJ2-1; 8 bases match TRBD2. Looked up from germline, CDR1 is MGHRA and CDR2 is YSYEKL. With 3 bases clipped from V and 5 bases from J, the junction kept 12 bases outside the gene matches. The CDR3 is 17 residues long. DNA for the CDR3: TGCGCCAGCAGCCACCCCGGGGGGGCGGGTTTACACAATGAGCAGTTCTTC. As protein: CASSHPGGAGLHNEQFF.

This sequence joins TRBV14 and TRBJ2-1; 8 bases map to TRBD2. The CDR3 spans 20 residues. Germline CDR1 is SGHDN and CDR2 is FVKESK. V lost 0 bases, J lost 0 bases, and 13 bases stayed unmatched. In nucleotides, the CDR3 is TGTGCCAGCAGCCAAGAGGAGCCACAACCCCTAGCGGGCTCCTACAATGAGCAGTTCTTC. This gives the protein CASSQEEPQPLAGSYNEQFF.

This chain joins TRBV5-1 and TRBJ2-3; D is undetermined. CDR1 is SGHRS and CDR2 is YFSETQ in the germline V gene. This CDR3 has 15 residues. Trimming pared 0 bases from V and 2 bases from J, leaving 10 bases between. As DNA, the CDR3 is TGCGCCAGCAGCTTGGTGTTGGGTCCCACAGATACGCAGTATTTT. The encoded protein is CASSLVLGPTDTQYF.

This clone has just one count. V and J are TRBV4-2 and TRBJ2-1; 13 bases fit TRBD2. The CDR3 sequence is 16 residues long. The germline gives CDR1 LGHNA, CDR2 YNFKEQ. Trimming removed 4 bases from V and 8 bases from J; junction bases left unmatched: 8. CDR3 loop: CASSRATSGGSDEQFF. CDR3 bases: TGTGCCAGCAGCCGGGCGACTAGCGGGGGGAGCGATGAGCAGTTCTTC.

This rearrangement joins TRBV7-2 to TRBJ2-3; possible D gene TRBD1, 6 bases. This CDR3 is built from 13 residues. Trimming took 6 bases from V and 10 from J, leaving 17 bases between them. From germline, CDR1 is SGHTA and CDR2 FQGNSA. The CDR3 loop reads CASSSQGYAAQYF. The CDR3 DNA reads as TGTGCCAGCAGTTCACAGGGTTACGCGGCGCAGTATTTT.

The V gene is TRBV5-1, the J gene TRBJ1-4; TRBD1 matches 9 bases. Trimming at V came to 0 bases and at J to 3 bases, leaving 3 bases not matched to a gene. The germline V gene has CDR1 SGHRS and CDR2 YFSETQ. The CDR3 extends over 16 amino acids. This CDR3 is CASSLGQGGPNEKLFF. The CDR3 bases are TGCGCCAGCAGCTTGGGACAGGGGGGCCCTAATGAAAAACTGTTTTTT.

The CDR3 protein is CASSAGTGGTNEKLFF. The DNA of the CDR3 is TGTGCCAGCAGCGCCGGGACAGGGGGAACTAATGAAAAACTGTTTTTT. The chain has TRBV7-7 and TRBJ1-4, with 11 bases matching TRBD1. CDR3 length equals 16 residues. Germline V gene lookup returns CDR1 SSHAT and CDR2 FNYEAQ (reference sequence). V gave up 5 bases and J gave up 1 base; unmatched junction bases: 3.

CDR3 sequence reads: CASSVVPYSYEQYF. The CDR3, as DNA: TGTGCCAGCAGCGTAGTTCCCTATAGCTACGAGCAGTACTTC. The chain combines TRBV9 with TRBJ2-7; D uncertain. Germline CDR1 and CDR2: SGDLS and YYNGEE. V was shortened by 0 bases and J by 3 bases, with 10 bases between the two germline ends. This CDR3 spans 14 amino acids.

The chain couples TRBV28 to TRBJ2-7; the D gene is possibly TRBD1 (6 bases). The CDR3 is 14 residues long. V shed 2 bases and J shed 3 bases, with 11 bases lying between them. The germline V gene encodes CDR1 MDHEN and CDR2 SYDVKM. The CDR3 DNA is TGTGCCAGCAGTTTACAGGGGATCGGCTACGAGCAGTACTTC. It yields the protein CASSLQGIGYEQYF.

The chain couples TRBV5-5 to TRBJ2-7; the D gene could be TRBD1 or TRBD2 (5 bases each). The germline V and J ends were trimmed by 0 bases and 6 bases, with 13 bases remaining between them. Germline loops: CDR1 SGHKS, CDR2 YYEKEE (reference sequence). The CDR3 has 14 amino acids. CDR3 loop: CASSLGGMGREQYF. CDR3 coding DNA: TGTGCCAGCAGCTTGGGAGGGATGGGGCGCGAGCAGTACTTC.

The V call is TRBV29-1, the J call TRBJ1-2; 8 nucleotides match TRBD1. Germline CDR1 reads SQVTM; CDR2 reads ANQGSEA. CDR3 length: 19 amino acids. J gave up 1 base and V 6 bases, and 22 bases lay outside the gene matches. CDR3 sequence reads: CSVNPSGTGNGPFNYGYTF. For the CDR3, the DNA is TGCAGCGTGAATCCTTCCGGGACAGGAAACGGGCCTTTTAACTATGGCTACACCTTC.

In its sample, this clone was seen a few times. This sequence joins TRBV7-9 and TRBJ2-5; tentative D call: TRBD1 (6 bases). Per germline, CDR1 SEHNR and CDR2 FQNEAQ (reference sequence). The germline V and J ends were trimmed by 1 base and 2 bases, with 8 bases remaining between them. There are 14 residues in the CDR3. For the CDR3, the DNA is TGTGCCAGCAGCTTAGGGGGGCCACAAGAGACCCAGTACTTC. This translates into CASSLGGPQETQYF.